This record covers a single TCR beta chain. Antigen: not known. This sample was included in a study of T-cell memory formation after mild COVID-19. Study-level points and caveats: Cross-reactive memory appears to have joined, as suggested by some responding clones showing up in pre-infection memory. The study found balanced CD4/CD8 in clones contracting day 15 to 85 and a CD4+ lean in later expanders.

TCRdb reprocessed the 5' RACE reads with MiXCR, giving one entry per CDR3 protein. Among 400,000 to 500,000 distinct CDR3 sequences, over 15% were seen once, and the ten largest hold approximately 8.1%. V lost 3 bases, J lost 2 bases, and 17 bases lay in between. The CDR3 covers 17 residues. CDR1 is ENHRY and CDR2 is SYGVKD in the germline V gene. The V and J genes are TRBV10-3 and TRBJ2-1; D is unclear. Sequences were obtained from PBMCs or a T cell subset sorted from them (not recorded which). This sequence was found in an adult woman who had mild COVID-19 (a few samples of this study predate the infection). Cell type and time point are not known. CDR3: CAISDSLEVNPYNEQFF. The CDR3 DNA is TGTGCCATCAGTGATTCTCTGGAAGTAAATCCCTACAATGAGCAGTTCTTC.